The present T cell receptor (beta chain) was sequenced within a study of blood T cell repertoires in COVID-19. As for the study in general: The United States, Italy and Spain provided the acute and convalescent COVID-19 samples.

The assay was immunoSEQ multiplex PCR, and TCRdb's table has in-frame clones only and misses some. This sample yields approximately 140,000 clones, of which less than 90% are seen a single time; 35% to 40% belongs to the top ten. The CDR3 is 13 residues long. Trimming pared 1 base from V and 2 bases from J, leaving 5 bases between. Germline assignment: CDR1 SGHTA and CDR2 FQGNSA. The rearrangement links TRBV7-2 to TRBJ1-2; no clear D. This clonotype was sampled from a human donor in a cohort sampled during active COVID-19. Sequencing was performed on peripheral blood. CDR3 coding DNA: TGTGCCAGCAGCTTAGGGGCAAACTATGGCTACACCTTC. It specifies CASSLGANYGYTF.